This T cell receptor (beta chain) is from a study of cytomegalovirus exposure and HLA in healthy donors. Study outcomes and limitations: Later work found that TCR association rates differed between HLA loci; DRB1 had the most and HLA-C the fewest. Researchers left out some V segments, among them TRBV6-2 and TRBV6-3, as indistinguishable.

On this clone itself: Its cognate antigen is unknown.

This CDR3 contains 19 residues. The trim removed 5 bases at V and 4 bases at J, leaving 18 bases unmatched. In germline, CDR1 is SGHTA, CDR2 FQGTGA. Primers for the PCR totalled 60 Vbeta and 13 Jbeta. The data were produced by immunoSEQ multiplex PCR, yet TCRdb's version contains in-frame clones alone and is incomplete. The table has 150,000 or so clones, roughly three quarters seen once. J is TRBJ2-1 and V is TRBV7-3, with 9 bases that match TRBD2. Material: PBMCs. This receptor was identified in a male donor in good health and CMV-seronegative. CDR3 in amino acids: CASSPLPPRLAGPYNEQFF. As DNA, the CDR3 is TGTGCCAGCAGCCCCCTTCCCCCCAGGCTAGCGGGGCCATACAATGAGCAGTTCTTC.